The 6 T cell receptor beta chains below come from one sample, sequenced in a study of T-cell memory formation after mild COVID-19. One entry per CDR3 protein results from TCRdb running MiXCR on the 5' RACE reads. The repertoire includes over 130,000 distinct CDR3 sequences, more than 13% of them detected once, and around 28% sits in the top ten. Sequenced sample: PBMCs or a T cell subset sorted from them (not recorded which). Receptors originate from an adult woman who had mild COVID-19 (a few samples of this study predate the infection). Cell type and time point are not known.

This clonotype was seen repeatedly, ten times or more. This chain connects TRBV24-1 to TRBJ2-1; D gene uncertain. Trimming removed 1 base from V and 3 bases from J, with 6 bases in between. The CDR3 consists of 14 residues. The germline V gene encodes CDR1 KGHDR and CDR2 SFDVKD. The CDR3 region is CATSDFNGYNEQFF. The CDR3 DNA reads TGTGCCACCAGTGATTTTAATGGCTACAATGAGCAGTTCTTC.

J is TRBJ2-5 and V is TRBV30; 7 positions agree with TRBD2. Germline V gene lookup returns CDR1 GTSNPN and CDR2 SVGIG (reference sequence). The V segment lost 1 base and the J segment 0 bases; nucleotides outside the gene matches: 2. The CDR3 runs to 14 residues. The CDR3 bases are TGTGCCTGGAGTGCTCTAGCGGACCAAGAGACCCAGTACTTC. The encoded protein is CAWSALADQETQYF. The whole variable domain, filled in from reference TRBV30 and TRBJ2-5, reads SQTIHQWPATLVQPVGSPLSLECTVEGTSNPNLYWYRQAAGRGLQLLFYSVGIGQISSEVPQNLSASRPQDRQFILSSKKLLLSDSGFYLCAWSALADQETQYFGPGTRLLVL.

The chain links TRBV7-3 to TRBJ1-1; TRBD1 matches at 9 bases. There are 14 residues in the CDR3. V lost 3 bases to trimming and J lost 7 bases; unmatched junction nucleotides: 6. Looked up from germline, CDR1 is SGHTA and CDR2 is FQGTGA. CDR3 sequence: CASSFYAGQGEAFF. The CDR3 DNA sequence: TGTGCCAGCAGCTTCTACGCGGGACAGGGTGAAGCTTTCTTT. The variable domain in full, completed from reference TRBV7-3 and TRBJ1-1, reads GAGVSQTPSNKVTEKGKYVELRCDPISGHTALYWYRQSLGQGPEFLIYFQGTGAADDSGLPNDRFFAVRPEGSVSTLKIQRTERGDSAVYLCASSFYAGQGEAFFGQGTRLTVV.

The chain links TRBV4-1 to TRBJ1-2; D gene ambiguous. Per the germline V gene, CDR1 is MGHRA and CDR2 is YSYEKL. The CDR3 length is 13 residues. Trimming took 0 bases from V and 4 from J, leaving 6 bases between them. CDR3 region: CASSQDSFYGYTF. The CDR3 region has the DNA TGCGCCAGCAGCCAAGATTCCTTCTATGGCTACACCTTC.

This clonotype has only a few counts. The chain has TRBV7-9 and TRBJ2-3, with 11 bases that match TRBD2. The CDR3 totals 15 residues. The V gene end was trimmed by 3 bases and the J gene end by 2 bases; junction bases not matched to a gene: 1. CDR1 is SEHNR, CDR2 FQNEAQ, per germline (reference sequence). This CDR3 reads CASSLGLADTDTQYF. The CDR3 DNA reads as TGTGCCAGCAGCTTGGGACTAGCGGACACAGATACGCAGTATTTT.

This clonotype was counted at least ten times. This chain uses TRBV12-3 or TRBV12-4 with TRBJ1-1; TRBD1 might be the D (5 bases). The CDR3 consists of 12 residues. V lost 6 bases to trimming and J lost 10 bases, with 15 bases between them. The CDR3 coding sequence is TGTGCCAGCAGCTCCGGCGGGGGTTTAGCTTTCTTT. Its protein product is CASSSGGGLAFF.